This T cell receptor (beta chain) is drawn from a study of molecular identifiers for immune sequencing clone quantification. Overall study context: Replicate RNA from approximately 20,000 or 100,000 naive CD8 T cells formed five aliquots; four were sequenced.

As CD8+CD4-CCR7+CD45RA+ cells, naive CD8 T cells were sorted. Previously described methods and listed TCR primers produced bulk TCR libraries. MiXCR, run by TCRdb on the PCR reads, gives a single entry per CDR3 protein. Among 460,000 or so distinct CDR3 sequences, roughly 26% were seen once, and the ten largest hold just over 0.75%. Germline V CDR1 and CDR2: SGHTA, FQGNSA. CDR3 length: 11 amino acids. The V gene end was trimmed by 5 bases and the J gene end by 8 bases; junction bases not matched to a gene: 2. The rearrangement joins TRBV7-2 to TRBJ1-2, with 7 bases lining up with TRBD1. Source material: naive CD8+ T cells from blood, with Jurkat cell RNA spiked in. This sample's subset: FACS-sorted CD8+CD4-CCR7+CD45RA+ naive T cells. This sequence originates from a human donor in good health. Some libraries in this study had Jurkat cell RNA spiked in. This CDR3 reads CASSQGGGYTF. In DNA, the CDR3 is TGTGCCAGCAGCCAGGGGGGAGGCTACACCTTC.